This passage covers 32 T cell receptor beta chains from one sample sequenced in a study of blood T cell repertoires in COVID-19. Method: immunoSEQ multiplex PCR; TCRdb's copy keeps in-frame clones and lacks some. This repertoire shows fewer than 300,000 clones, around 89% found once; its top ten account for roughly 8.6%. Sequenced material: PBMCs or T cells enriched from blood (not recorded which). These receptors all stem from a man aged 35-49 years who had recovered from COVID-19.

V gene TRBV10-2 combines with J gene TRBJ2-3; D is uncertain. The germline V gene has CDR1 WSHSY and CDR2 SAAADI. Deletions cut 2 bases from V and 1 base from J, with 10 bases between. This CDR3 contains 15 residues. DNA of the CDR3: TGCGCCAGCAGTGAGCTGTCGCAGGGCACAGATACGCAGTATTTT. It specifies CASSELSQGTDTQYF.

Here the CDR3 reads CASSSMGPGELFF. The CDR3 DNA reads TGCGCCAGCAGCTCTATGGGGCCCGGGGAGCTGTTTTTT. V usage is TRBV5-1 and J usage is TRBJ2-2; tentative D call: TRBD1 (5 bases). With 3 bases removed from V and 6 bases from J, the gap between germline ends came to 9 bases. The CDR3 has 13 amino acids. In germline, CDR1 is SGHRS, CDR2 YFSETQ. Supplemented by reference TRBV5-1 and TRBJ2-2, the full variable domain reads KAGVTQTPRYLIKTRGQQVTLSCSPISGHRSVSWYQQTPGQGLQFLFEYFSETQRNKGNFPGRFSGRQFSNSRSEMNVSTLELGDSALYLCASSSMGPGELFFGEGSRLTVL.

The chain employs TRBV7-3 and TRBJ2-3, with 8 bases aligning to TRBD2. V dropped 6 bases and J dropped 0; count of bases not matched to a gene: 8. This CDR3 is 16 amino acids long. Germline CDR1 is SGHTA and CDR2 is FQGTGA. This CDR3 reads CASSPMGGGSTDTQYF. DNA of the CDR3: TGTGCCAGCAGTCCCATGGGCGGGGGGAGCACAGATACGCAGTATTTT.

This chain connects TRBV3-1 (or the pseudogene TRBV3-2) to TRBJ2-6; D perhaps matches TRBD1 (6 bases). Trimming cost V 7 bases and J 0 bases, with 19 bases left between them. Germline loops: CDR1 LGHDT, CDR2 YNNKEL (reference sequence). This CDR3 comprises 18 residues. Here the CDR3 DNA reads TGTGCCAGCAACAAAAGACAGGCAATTCGCTCTGGGGCCAACGTCCTGACTTTC. Protein: CASNKRQAIRSGANVLTF.

The V and J genes are TRBV14 and TRBJ2-7; no clear D. This CDR3 is 17 amino acids long. Looked up from germline, CDR1 is SGHDN and CDR2 is FVKESK. Trimming pared 4 bases from V and 2 bases from J, leaving 21 bases between. This CDR3 reads CASSPALRHPEAYEQYF. The DNA for the CDR3 is TGTGCCAGCAGCCCCGCACTAAGGCATCCCGAAGCCTACGAGCAGTACTTC. Together with reference TRBV14 and TRBJ2-7, the CDR3 gives the full variable domain: EAGVTQFPSHSVIEKGQTVTLRCDPISGHDNLYWYRRVMGKEIKFLLHFVKESKQDESGMPNNRFLAERTGGTYSTLKVQPAELEDSGVYFCASSPALRHPEAYEQYFGPGTRLTVT.

This chain uses TRBV14 with TRBJ2-3; 11 bases match TRBD2. Trimming took 3 bases from V and 8 from J; bases not matched to a gene: 10. The CDR3 has 16 amino acids. Germline V CDR1 and CDR2: SGHDN, FVKESK. Here the CDR3 reads CASSHQGTSGRGTQYF. The CDR3 region has the DNA TGTGCCAGCAGCCATCAGGGGACTAGCGGTAGGGGTACGCAGTATTTT.

The table lists this clone with a few counts. This rearrangement joins TRBV18 to TRBJ2-3, with D possibly matching TRBD1 (5 bases). The germline gives CDR1 KGHSH, CDR2 LQKENI. Trimming left V 5 bases short and J 3 bases short, with 18 bases between. The CDR3 consists of 16 residues. DNA for the CDR3: TGTGCCAGCTCAGAACAGGCTAGACGTAGGACAGATACGCAGTATTTT. Protein: CASSEQARRRTDTQYF.

This chain uses TRBV5-4 with TRBJ1-2; 7 bases are a match to TRBD1. CDR3 size: 14 residues. Germline V CDR1 and CDR2: SGHNT, YYREEE (reference sequence). The junction had 9 bases not matched to a gene; V was cut back by 6 bases and J by 4 bases. CDR3: CASNQDRSSYGYTF. CDR3 bases: TGTGCCAGCAACCAGGACAGGAGTTCCTATGGCTACACCTTC.

This clone was found once. The chain links TRBV12-3 or TRBV12-4 to TRBJ1-1, with a possible D match to TRBD1 (5 bases). The CDR3 totals 10 residues. V was pared by 11 bases and J by 5 bases, with 9 bases between. The CDR3 reads CAGGGTEAFF. CDR3 coding DNA: TGTGCCGGTGGGGGGACTGAAGCTTTCTTT.

The rearrangement joins TRBV18 to TRBJ2-3, with TRBD1 matching 7 bases. The CDR3 is made up of 13 amino acids. Per the germline V gene, CDR1 is KGHSH and CDR2 is LQKENI. J gave up 4 bases and V 6 bases, and 4 bases lay outside the gene matches. This CDR3 is CASSQQGPDTQYF. Written as DNA, the CDR3 is TGTGCCAGCTCGCAACAGGGGCCAGATACGCAGTATTTT.

The gene calls are TRBV5-5 and TRBJ1-2, with TRBD1 matching over 9 bases. The CDR3 runs 15 residues. Per germline, CDR1 SGHKS and CDR2 YYEKEE (reference sequence). With V trimmed by 2 bases and J by 4 bases, 6 bases remained unmatched. CDR3 loop: CASSFSQGAGYGYTF. The CDR3 DNA follows: TGTGCCAGCAGCTTCTCACAGGGGGCCGGCTATGGCTACACCTTC.

This clone was found a few times. This chain joins TRBV7-3 and TRBJ1-1; 8 bases line up with TRBD1. The trim removed 5 bases at V and 5 bases at J, leaving 10 bases unmatched. The germline V gene has CDR1 SGHTA and CDR2 FQGTGA. There are 15 residues in the CDR3. The CDR3 loop is CASSLARTGRTEAFF. DNA of the CDR3: TGTGCCAGCAGCCTCGCTAGGACAGGGAGAACTGAAGCTTTCTTT.

V and J are TRBV7-9 and TRBJ2-5; 9 nucleotides agree with TRBD1. CDR1 is SEHNR and CDR2 is FQNEAQ in the germline V gene (reference sequence). The CDR3 is 13 residues long. Germline trimming cut 5 bases from V and 7 bases from J; bases unmatched to any gene: 5. In DNA, the CDR3 is TGTGCCAGCAGCGGGGGACAGGGAGTGACCCAGTACTTC. Protein: CASSGGQGVTQYF.

The chain combines TRBV4-1 with TRBJ2-7, with D tentatively TRBD1 (8 bases). The CDR3 extends over 14 amino acids. The germline V gene has CDR1 MGHRA and CDR2 YSYEKL. Trimming shortened V by 4 bases and J by 2 bases, and 12 bases separated the two germline ends. CDR3 DNA sequence: TGCGCCAGCAGCCTACAGGGGGGGGCCTACGAGCAGTACTTC. Translating it yields CASSLQGGAYEQYF.

This chain links TRBV5-6 with TRBJ1-2; D possibly corresponds to TRBD1 (5 bases). There are 16 residues in the CDR3. V was shortened by 4 bases and J by 3 bases, with 19 bases between the two germline ends. Germline-derived CDR1 and CDR2 are SGHDT and YYEEEE. The CDR3 is CASSAGKTGGYYGYTF. The CDR3 DNA reads TGTGCCAGCAGCGCCGGAAAGACGGGGGGGTACTATGGCTACACCTTC.

The J gene is TRBJ2-7, the V gene TRBV28; 11 nucleotides line up with TRBD2. V shed 1 base, J shed 3 bases, and the junction held 5 bases outside the gene matches. Per germline, CDR1 MDHEN and CDR2 SYDVKM. This CDR3 contains 16 residues. The CDR3 sequence is CASSLFSGRAIYEQYF. CDR3 in DNA: TGTGCCAGCAGTTTATTTAGCGGGAGGGCCATCTACGAGCAGTACTTC.

This clone was picked up a small number of times. The rearrangement links TRBV5-1 to TRBJ1-5; 7 nucleotides agree with TRBD1. Per germline, CDR1 SGHRS and CDR2 YFSETQ. Trimming took 2 bases from V and 2 from J; bases not matched to a gene: 7. The CDR3 has 16 amino acids. The CDR3 reads CASSFLPGQGNQPQHF. CDR3 bases: TGCGCCAGCAGCTTCCTCCCCGGACAGGGCAATCAGCCCCAGCATTTT.

The chain employs TRBV7-9 and TRBJ2-7, with TRBD2 identical over 12 bases. V gave up 5 bases and J gave up 2 bases; unmatched junction bases: 7. Germline-derived CDR1 and CDR2 are SEHNR and FQNEAQ (reference sequence). The CDR3 runs 16 residues. The CDR3 reads CASSGALAGGPYEQYF. DNA for the CDR3: TGTGCCAGCAGCGGAGCTCTAGCGGGGGGGCCCTACGAGCAGTACTTC.

This chain connects TRBV5-1 to TRBJ2-1; D is uncertain. The CDR3 sequence is 15 residues long. Germline CDR1 is SGHRS and CDR2 is YFSETQ. V dropped 0 bases and J dropped 5 bases, with 12 bases sitting between them. DNA of the CDR3: TGCGCCAGCAGCTTGGACGGAGCTTCTAACAATGAGCAGTTCTTC. Translating gives CASSLDGASNNEQFF.

The rearrangement links TRBV11-3 to TRBJ1-1; possible D gene TRBD1, 5 bases. This CDR3 spans 13 amino acids. CDR1 is SGHNT, CDR2 YENEEA, per germline. Trimming took off 3 bases at V and 4 bases at J, with 9 bases between the two ends. CDR3 protein: CASSLGGVTEAFF. CDR3 sequence (DNA): TGTGCCAGCAGCTTGGGGGGGGTCACTGAAGCTTTCTTT.

The J gene is TRBJ1-2, the V gene TRBV5-1; 7 bases align to TRBD1. The CDR3 has 16 amino acids. Per the germline V gene, CDR1 is SGHRS and CDR2 is YFSETQ. The V and J ends lost 5 bases and 7 bases, in that order; junction bases with no gene match: 17. The CDR3 nucleotides read TGCGCCAGCAGAAGAGAAGCAGGGGGGACCGAATCTGGCTACACCTTC. Translated, it gives CASRREAGGTESGYTF.

The table lists this clone with a count of one. The chain links TRBV19 to TRBJ2-3; weak D call: TRBD2 (7 bases). This CDR3 has 15 residues. V gave up 9 bases and J gave up 2 bases, with 18 bases separating them. From germline, CDR1 is LNHDA and CDR2 SQIVND (reference sequence). In DNA, the CDR3 is TGTGCCAGCGTGTCCGAGGGGGGGCTCACAGATACGCAGTATTTT. Translation: CASVSEGGLTDTQYF.

About this clone itself: Other DNA sequences in this specimen translate into the identical CDR3. The chain joins TRBV7-8 to TRBJ2-2; TRBD2 aligns across 12 bases. The V and J ends lost 5 bases and 5 bases, in that order; junction bases with no gene match: 6. The germline V gene encodes CDR1 SGHVS and CDR2 FQNEAQ. The length of the CDR3 is 16 residues. CDR3 amino acids: CASSRLAGVRTGELFF. The CDR3 DNA follows: TGTGCCAGCAGCAGACTAGCGGGAGTTCGGACCGGGGAGCTGTTTTTT.

The chain has TRBV5-1 and TRBJ1-5, with TRBD1 matching 8 bases. V trimming: 3 bases; J trimming: 4 bases; junction bases outside the gene matches: 3. The germline gives CDR1 SGHRS, CDR2 YFSETQ. This CDR3 has 14 residues. The CDR3 bases are TGCGCCAGCAGCTCGGGACAGGTGAATCAGCCCCAGCATTTT. It encodes CASSSGQVNQPQHF.

The chain couples TRBV30 to TRBJ1-3; 9 nucleotides align to TRBD1. V shed 5 bases and J 1 base; nucleotides not matched to a gene: 3. CDR3 length equals 14 residues. Looked up from germline, CDR1 is GTSNPN and CDR2 is SVGIG (reference sequence). DNA of the CDR3: TGTGCCTGGGACAGGGGGAGATCTGGAAACACCATATATTTT. It specifies CAWDRGRSGNTIYF.

This sequence joins TRBV7-3 and TRBJ1-2; TRBD1 agrees at 9 bases. Germline CDR1 and CDR2: SGHTA and FQGTGA. CDR3 size: 17 residues. Trimming removed 5 bases from V and 0 bases from J; junction bases left unmatched: 10. This chain's CDR3 is CASSATPGTGTNYGYTF. Here the CDR3 DNA reads TGTGCCAGCAGCGCAACACCCGGGACAGGGACTAACTATGGCTACACCTTC.

The genes are TRBV6-4 and TRBJ2-1; 7 bases are a match to TRBD2. Trimming at V came to 2 bases and at J to 5 bases, leaving 12 bases not matched to a gene. CDR1 is MRHNA, CDR2 SNTAGT, per germline. The CDR3 totals 17 residues. The CDR3 is CASSDTLQKRDHNEQFF. The CDR3, as DNA: TGTGCCAGCAGTGACACCCTTCAGAAGCGGGACCACAATGAGCAGTTCTTC.

V gene TRBV15 combines with J gene TRBJ1-6; 7 positions match TRBD1. Germline V gives CDR1 LNHNV, CDR2 YYDKDF (reference sequence). The CDR3 extends over 19 amino acids. Unmatched junction bases numbered 13, after V lost 0 bases and J lost 5 bases. In nucleotides, the CDR3 is TGTGCCACCAGCAGAGATGCCGTAGGGGGCGTTGGGAATAATTCACCCCTCCACTTT. Translation gives CATSRDAVGGVGNNSPLHF.

The CDR3, as DNA: TGCGCCAGCAGTCAAAGGGGCAGGGGTTACCCTGCCGCTGGCTACACCTTC. It encodes CASSQRGRGYPAAGYTF. The V call is TRBV23-1, the J call TRBJ1-2; D may be TRBD1 (6 bases). TRBV23-1 is an ORF for which the function is uncertain. The V gene lost 2 bases and the J gene lost 7 bases, with 23 bases spanning the gap. The CDR3 contains 17 residues.

This clone was counted a few times. The chain combines TRBV10-2 with TRBJ2-3, with TRBD2 matching over 13 bases. This CDR3 is built from 16 residues. Germline V gene lookup returns CDR1 WSHSY and CDR2 SAAADI. The trim removed 8 bases at V and 3 bases at J, leaving 8 bases unmatched. CDR3 sequence: CASAARTSGSTDTQYF. The CDR3 bases are TGCGCCAGCGCCGCGCGGACTAGCGGGAGTACAGATACGCAGTATTTT.

This clone appeared a single time. This sequence joins TRBV6-1 and TRBJ1-2, with D possibly matching TRBD1 (6 bases). The CDR3 is 17 amino acids. The V gene's germline CDR1 is MNHNS and CDR2 SASEGT. Trimming stripped 0 bases from V and 6 bases from J, with 20 bases between. The CDR3 DNA reads TGTGCCAGCAGTGAAGCCCAAACAGGGTTGATGTCGAATGGCTACACCTTC. Its protein product is CASSEAQTGLMSNGYTF.

The chain employs TRBV29-1 and TRBJ2-1, with D possibly being TRBD1 (7 bases). The germline V gene has CDR1 SQVTM and CDR2 ANQGSEA. Trimming pared 7 bases from V and 12 bases from J, leaving 19 bases between. This CDR3 is built from 12 residues. CDR3 amino acids: CSAQGGGKGQFF. The CDR3 nucleotides read TGCAGCGCGCAGGGGGGCGGCAAGGGGCAGTTCTTC.